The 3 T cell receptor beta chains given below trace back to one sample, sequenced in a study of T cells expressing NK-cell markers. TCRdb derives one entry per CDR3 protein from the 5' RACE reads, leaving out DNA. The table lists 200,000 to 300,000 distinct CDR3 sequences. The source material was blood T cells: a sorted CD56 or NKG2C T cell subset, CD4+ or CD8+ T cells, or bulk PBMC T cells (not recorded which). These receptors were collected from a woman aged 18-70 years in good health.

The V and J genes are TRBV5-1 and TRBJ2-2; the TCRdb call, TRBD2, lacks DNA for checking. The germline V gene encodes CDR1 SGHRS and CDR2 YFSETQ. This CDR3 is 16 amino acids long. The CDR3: CASSLEGTLNTGELFF.

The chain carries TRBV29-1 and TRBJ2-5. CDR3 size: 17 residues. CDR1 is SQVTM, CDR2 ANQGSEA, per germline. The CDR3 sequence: CSVEIGQFSRRRETQYF. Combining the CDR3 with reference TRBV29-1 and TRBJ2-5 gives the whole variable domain SAVISQKPSRDICQRGTSLTIQCQVDSQVTMMFWYRQQPGQSLTLIATANQGSEATYESGFVIDKFPISRPNLTFSTLTVSNMSPEDSSIYLCSVEIGQFSRRRETQYFGPGTRLLVL.

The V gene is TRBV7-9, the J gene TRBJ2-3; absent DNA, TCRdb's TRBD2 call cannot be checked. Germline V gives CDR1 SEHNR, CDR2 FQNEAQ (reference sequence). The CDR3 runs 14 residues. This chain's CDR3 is CASSPFRSTDTQYF.